This passage covers 29 T cell receptor beta chains from one sample sequenced in a study of T cell changes during pregnancy in multiple sclerosis. Measured with immunoSEQ multiplex PCR; TCRdb has only the in-frame clones, and not every one. The repertoire holds more than 25,000 clones, with roughly 91% as singletons. The sample in question was CD8+ T cells from peripheral blood mononuclear cells, obtained in the second trimester of pregnancy. Receptors were obtained from a female donor in good health, enrolled as a control in a pregnancy study.

The chain combines TRBV14 with TRBJ1-1, with TRBD1 as a possible D gene (5 bases). Trimming stripped 3 bases from V and 6 bases from J, with 17 bases between. The germline CDR1 and CDR2 sequences are SGHDN and FVKESK. This CDR3 has 15 amino acids. For the CDR3, the DNA is TGTGCCAGCAGCCATTTACCGGGGGTTAACCCTGAAGCTTTCTTT. This translates into CASSHLPGVNPEAFF.

This clone was seen only a few times. The chain uses TRBV4-3 and TRBJ2-3, with 10 bases matching TRBD1. The CDR3 is made up of 14 amino acids. Per the germline V gene, CDR1 is LGHNA and CDR2 is YSLEER. Trimming at V came to 7 bases and at J to 5 bases, leaving 6 bases not matched to a gene. The CDR3 nucleotides are TGCGCCAGCAAACCGGGACAGGGGATAGATACGCAGTATTTT. Its protein is CASKPGQGIDTQYF.

The rearrangement links TRBV7-7 to TRBJ2-7, with a weak D call TRBD2 (5 bases). CDR1 SSHAT and CDR2 FNYEAQ come from the germline V gene (reference sequence). The V end lost 0 bases, the J end lost 2 bases, and 8 bases lay between the germline ends. This CDR3 is built from 14 residues. In DNA form, the CDR3 reads TGTGCCAGCAGCTTAGCATCCGGGGCCTACGAGCAGTACTTC. Translated, it gives CASSLASGAYEQYF.

CDR3 sequence (DNA): TGCGCCAGCAGCCATGGACTAGCGGGGGACCCAAGCACAGATACGCAGTATTTT. Translated: CASSHGLAGDPSTDTQYF. The chain carries TRBV4-3 and TRBJ2-3; the match to TRBD2 covers 13 bases. V lost 3 bases and J lost 0; bases outside the gene matches: 6. CDR3 length equals 18 residues. Germline assignment: CDR1 LGHNA and CDR2 YSLEER.

This chain connects TRBV9 to TRBJ2-1; D uncertain. The CDR3 is 13 residues long. Trimming took 4 bases from V and 0 from J, leaving 5 bases between them. Germline V gene sequence: CDR1 SGDLS, CDR2 YYNGEE. The CDR3 sequence: CASSTRSYNEQFF. In DNA form, the CDR3 reads TGTGCCAGCAGCACGCGCTCCTACAATGAGCAGTTCTTC.

The rearrangement uses TRBV30 and TRBJ2-1; 10 bases align to TRBD1. CDR1 and CDR2 (germline): GTSNPN, SVGIG (reference sequence). This CDR3 contains 15 residues. The V and J ends lost 0 bases and 6 bases, in that order; junction bases with no gene match: 5. CDR3 nucleotides: TGTGCCTGGAGTGTACCGAGACAGGGGGCCAATGAGCAGTTCTTC. This gives the protein CAWSVPRQGANEQFF.

The rearrangement joins TRBV7-8 to TRBJ1-4; possibly TRBD1 for D (5 bases). CDR1 is SGHVS and CDR2 is FQNEAQ in the germline V gene. This CDR3 has 14 amino acids. V gave up 7 bases and J gave up 6 bases, with 15 bases separating them. For the CDR3, the DNA is TGTGCCAGCAACCCCGGGGGGGAGGATGAAAAACTGTTTTTT. Its protein product is CASNPGGEDEKLFF.

Points on this clone: The sample contains more than one DNA sequence encoding this CDR3. The rearrangement uses TRBV27 and TRBJ1-5; tentative D call: TRBD1 (5 bases). This CDR3 region has 14 residues. V was trimmed by 3 bases and J by 0 bases, leaving 6 bases between them. Germline V CDR1 and CDR2: MNHEY, SMNVEV (reference sequence). CDR3 amino acids: CASSFQGSNQPQHF. DNA for the CDR3: TGTGCCAGCAGTTTCCAGGGTAGCAATCAGCCCCAGCATTTT.

The chain links TRBV12-5 to TRBJ1-5, with a possible D match to TRBD1 (5 bases). The V gene lost 5 bases and the J gene lost 5 bases, with 16 bases spanning the gap. In germline, CDR1 is LGHNT, CDR2 FRNRAP. The CDR3 totals 15 residues. CDR3 region: CASGKNQGRDQPQHF. DNA for the CDR3: TGTGCTAGTGGTAAAAACCAGGGCAGAGATCAGCCCCAGCATTTT.

This sequence joins TRBV27 and TRBJ1-1; the D gene is possibly TRBD1 (5 bases). V was trimmed by 8 bases and J by 4 bases, leaving 14 bases between them. The CDR3 sequence is 13 residues long. CDR1 MNHEY and CDR2 SMNVEV come from the germline V gene (reference sequence). The CDR3 nucleotides are TGTGCCAGCGTGGGGCGGGGTAGCACTGAAGCTTTCTTT. Amino acid sequence: CASVGRGSTEAFF.

The V call is TRBV21-1, the J call TRBJ2-1; the table's D call, TRBD2, was not checked against the DNA. TRBV21-1 is termed a pseudogene. The CDR3 runs to 13 residues. This CDR3 reads CASSFRLVHEQFF. Here the CDR3 DNA reads TGTGCCAGCAGCTTTAGACTTGTCCATGAGCAGTTCTTC.

V usage is TRBV6-1 and J usage is TRBJ2-1; maybe TRBD2 (7 bases). Trimming took 1 base from V and 5 from J, leaving 12 bases between them. The CDR3 loop spans 15 amino acids. CDR1 and CDR2 (germline): MNHNS, SASEGT. CDR3 nucleotide sequence: TGTGCCAGCAGTGAAGTACGGGGGGCGAACAATGAGCAGTTCTTC. This codes for CASSEVRGANNEQFF.

V is TRBV4-3 and J is TRBJ2-6; no firm D call. Germline V lookup: CDR1 LGHNA, CDR2 YSLEER. The CDR3 sequence is 16 residues long. Between the trimmed V and J ends, which lost 3 bases and 1 base, there was a span of 10 bases. The CDR3 loop reads CASSQGRQSGANVLTF. The CDR3 DNA follows: TGCGCCAGCAGCCAGGGCAGACAATCTGGGGCCAACGTCCTGACTTTC.

The chain joins TRBV29-1 to TRBJ1-1; tentative D call: TRBD1 (5 bases). V was shortened by 7 bases and J by 4 bases, with 16 bases between the two germline ends. Per the germline V gene, CDR1 is SQVTM and CDR2 is ANQGSEA. The CDR3 has 13 residues. The CDR3 reads CSAGGGRLTEAFF. CDR3 nucleotide sequence: TGCAGCGCCGGCGGGGGACGGCTCACTGAAGCTTTCTTT.

The rearrangement links TRBV5-3 to TRBJ2-3; possibly TRBD1 for D (6 bases). TRBV5-3 is classed as an ORF, of uncertain function. CDR3 size: 16 residues. The germline V and J ends were trimmed by 1 base and 4 bases, with 16 bases remaining between them. CDR3 in amino acids: CARSLYGTSRSDTQYF. CDR3 nucleotides: TGTGCCAGAAGCTTGTACGGGACATCAAGGTCAGATACGCAGTATTTT.

The rearrangement joins TRBV19 to TRBJ1-2; D is unresolved. The CDR3 extends over 15 amino acids. V was shortened by 8 bases and J by 8 bases, with 24 bases between the two germline ends. Looked up from germline, CDR1 is LNHDA and CDR2 is SQIVND (reference sequence). The CDR3 nucleotides read TGTGCCAGTCTTTCTAGCGCGGCAGTCGACTTCGGCTACACCTTC. This codes for CASLSSAAVDFGYTF.

This sequence joins TRBV2 and TRBJ2-1; 10 bases match TRBD2. V trimming: 2 bases; J trimming: 8 bases; junction bases outside the gene matches: 21. This CDR3 has 20 residues. CDR1 and CDR2 from the germline V gene are SNHLY and FYNNEI. The CDR3 protein is CASSEIPMSTGTSGDYEQFF. The CDR3 DNA sequence: TGTGCCAGCAGTGAAATCCCCATGTCTACCGGAACTAGCGGGGACTATGAGCAGTTCTTC.

The J gene is TRBJ1-1, the V gene TRBV30; possible D gene TRBD1, 5 bases. The V gene lost 2 bases and the J gene lost 4 bases, with 17 bases spanning the gap. This CDR3 has 15 residues. Looked up from germline, CDR1 is GTSNPN and CDR2 is SVGIG (reference sequence). The CDR3 sequence is CAWSMGGWVSTEAFF. Written as DNA, the CDR3 is TGTGCCTGGAGTATGGGGGGGTGGGTGAGCACTGAAGCTTTCTTT.

The rearrangement links TRBV7-2 to TRBJ2-1, with 7 bases lining up with TRBD2. Germline CDR1 SGHTA, CDR2 FQGNSA. Trimming cost V 3 bases and J 8 bases; bases outside gene matches: 7. The CDR3 is made up of 14 amino acids. The CDR3, as DNA: TGTGCCAGCAGCTTGGTGGCGGGGGTGGATGAGCAGTTCTTC. This gives the protein CASSLVAGVDEQFF.

CDR3 residues: CASSHIGDTTYEQYF. The DNA for the CDR3 is TGCGCCAGCAGCCATATAGGGGACACCACCTACGAGCAGTACTTC. The chain has TRBV4-3 and TRBJ2-7, with D maybe TRBD1 (6 bases). Germline lookup yields CDR1 LGHNA and CDR2 YSLEER. The CDR3 spans 15 residues. Trimming shortened V by 3 bases and J by 2 bases, and 14 bases separated the two germline ends.

The rearrangement links TRBV27 to TRBJ2-6; D unclear. The length of the CDR3 is 17 residues. V was trimmed by 3 bases and J by 0 bases, leaving 12 bases between them. CDR1 is MNHEY, CDR2 SMNVEV, per germline (reference sequence). The CDR3 reads CASSFFTDISGANVLTF. As DNA, the CDR3 is TGTGCCAGCAGTTTCTTTACAGATATCTCTGGGGCCAACGTCCTGACTTTC.

V usage is TRBV29-1 and J usage is TRBJ1-2, with 9 nucleotides matching TRBD1. The CDR3 covers 15 residues. CDR1 is SQVTM and CDR2 is ANQGSEA in the germline V gene. The V gene end was trimmed by 6 bases and the J gene end by 0 bases; junction bases not matched to a gene: 8. CDR3 protein: CSVDGQGLANYGYTF. In DNA form, the CDR3 reads TGCAGCGTGGACGGACAGGGGTTAGCTAACTATGGCTACACCTTC. The variable domain in full, completed from reference TRBV29-1 and TRBJ1-2, reads SAVISQKPSRDICQRGTSLTIQCQVDSQVTMMFWYRQQPGQSLTLIATANQGSEATYESGFVIDKFPISRPNLTFSTLTVSNMSPEDSSIYLCSVDGQGLANYGYTFGSGTRLTVV.

The chain links TRBV7-9 to TRBJ2-7; 7 bases map to TRBD1. Trimming took 0 bases from V and 3 from J; bases not matched to a gene: 5. Germline assignment: CDR1 SEHNR and CDR2 FQNEAQ (reference sequence). The CDR3 extends over 15 amino acids. The CDR3 sequence: CASSLAGQTNYEQYF. The CDR3 region has the DNA TGTGCCAGCAGCTTAGCGGGACAGACCAACTACGAGCAGTACTTC.

The chain links TRBV6-5 to TRBJ1-6; D unclear. Germline CDR1 is MNHEY and CDR2 is SVGAGI. V was trimmed by 0 bases and J by 6 bases, leaving 6 bases between them. The CDR3 runs to 14 residues. CDR3 sequence (DNA): TGTGCCAGCAGTTACTCGGCCAGTAATTCACCCCTCCACTTT. The encoded protein is CASSYSASNSPLHF.

This chain joins TRBV11-2 and TRBJ1-4, with 11 bases matching TRBD1. Germline V gives CDR1 SGHAT, CDR2 FQNNGV. This CDR3 comprises 15 residues. Unmatched junction bases numbered 6, after V lost 5 bases and J lost 7 bases. CDR3 in DNA: TGTGCCAGCAGCCCCACCGGGACAGGGGGTGAAAAACTGTTTTTT. It codes for CASSPTGTGGEKLFF.

This clone has more than one count but fewer than ten. This chain joins TRBV7-6 and TRBJ1-5; D gene ambiguous. Germline V gives CDR1 SGHVS, CDR2 FNYEAQ. Trimming took off 1 base at V and 3 bases at J, with 4 bases between the two ends. The CDR3 is 13 residues long. The CDR3 DNA follows: TGTGCCAGCAGCTTAGGACACAATCAGCCCCAGCATTTT. Protein: CASSLGHNQPQHF.

The chain joins TRBV21-1 to TRBJ2-7; TRBD2, the D gene given by the table, was not confirmed from the DNA. TRBV21-1 is given as a pseudogene. This CDR3 spans 13 amino acids. The CDR3 DNA reads as TGTGCCAGCAGCGCCGGGAGGCCCTACGAGCAGTACTTC. Amino acids: CASSAGRPYEQYF.

V usage is TRBV19 and J usage is TRBJ2-6, with D possibly matching TRBD2 (5 bases). Trimming took 3 bases from V and 1 from J, leaving 16 bases between them. Germline V gene data show CDR1 as LNHDA and CDR2 as SQIVND (reference sequence). The CDR3 runs to 18 residues. CDR3 loop: CASSIKGVGYSGANVLTF. CDR3 bases: TGTGCCAGTAGTATTAAGGGAGTCGGGTATTCTGGGGCCAACGTCCTGACTTTC.

This rearrangement joins TRBV25-1 to TRBJ2-3; 8 bases are shared with TRBD1. This CDR3 has 15 residues. Germline V gives CDR1 MGHDK, CDR2 SYGVNS. V shed 6 bases, J shed 0 bases, and the junction held 5 bases outside the gene matches. CDR3 in amino acids: CASRAGQVSTDTQYF. The CDR3 DNA is TGTGCCAGCAGGGCGGGACAGGTGAGCACAGATACGCAGTATTTT.